Each of the 18 T cell receptor beta chains below was sequenced from the same sample in a study of blood T cells in healthy people across ages. Sample-barcoded 5' priming and a J-beta primer mix drove a second PCR of roughly 7 to 11 cycles. TCRdb called the 5' RACE reads again in MiXCR, with one record for every CDR3 protein. The sample comprises 700,000 to 850,000 distinct CDR3 sequences, around 34% of which are singletons, and roughly 13% rests with the top ten. Sequencing used blood. The receptors derive from a man in his late teens or twenties in good health.

This clonotype was recorded a few times. The chain has TRBV20-1 and TRBJ1-1; possible D gene TRBD1, 6 bases. The CDR3 contains 14 residues. V gave up 2 bases and J gave up 1 base, with 11 bases separating them. Germline CDR1 is DFQATT and CDR2 is SNEGSKA (reference sequence). CDR3 protein: CSARQGPPNTEAFF. The CDR3 bases are TGCAGTGCTAGACAGGGGCCACCGAACACTGAAGCTTTCTTT.

In the case of this clonotype: One end of the junction does not line up with germline, which may come from a read error. The J gene is TRBJ1-5, the V gene TRBV10-3; 9 bases are shared with TRBD1. The CDR3 loop spans 15 amino acids. CDR1 ENHRY and CDR2 SYGVKD come from the germline V gene. The CDR3 DNA follows: TGTGCCATCAGGGACCCGGACAGGGGCGATCAGCCCCGGCATTTT. It yields the protein CAIRDPDRGDQPRHF.

The genes are TRBV12-3 or TRBV12-4 and TRBJ1-5, with D unclear. V was cut by 11 bases and J by 4 bases, with 12 bases left in between. This CDR3 is 12 amino acids long. CDR3 in amino acids: CAGKMQNQPQHF. The CDR3 DNA sequence: TGTGCCGGCAAAATGCAGAATCAGCCCCAGCATTTT.

The CDR3 loop is CASSQVPGQGANEQYF. The CDR3 nucleotides are TGTGCCAGCAGCCAGGTACCGGGACAGGGGGCAAATGAGCAGTACTTC. The chain has TRBV6-6 and TRBJ2-7, with TRBD1 identical over 12 bases. V lost 6 bases and J lost 7; bases outside the gene matches: 13. There are 16 residues in the CDR3. In germline, CDR1 is MNHNY, CDR2 SVGAGI (reference sequence).

Many counts were recorded for this clonotype. The J gene is TRBJ1-2, the V gene TRBV5-1; TRBD1 might be the D (5 bases). The CDR3 spans 12 residues. CDR1 and CDR2 from the germline V gene are SGHRS and YFSETQ. With 4 bases removed from V and 8 bases from J, the gap between germline ends came to 12 bases. CDR3 nucleotide sequence: TGCGCCAGCAGCAAACAGGAGGAAGGCTACACCTTC. Amino acid sequence: CASSKQEEGYTF.

V is TRBV4-1 and J is TRBJ2-5; 9 bases map to TRBD1. Per the germline V gene, CDR1 is MGHRA and CDR2 is YSYEKL. The CDR3 runs to 17 residues. After removal of 1 base from V and 11 bases from J, the junction contained 17 bases not matched to a gene. CDR3 protein: CASSQGASGQGYNEQYF. DNA for the CDR3: TGCGCCAGCAGCCAAGGGGCTTCGGGACAGGGCTACAATGAGCAGTACTTC.

In this sample, this clonotype turned up a few times. The chain combines TRBV18 with TRBJ1-1, with no clear D. The germline gives CDR1 KGHSH, CDR2 LQKENI. V was cut by 3 bases and J by 0 bases, with 8 bases left in between. The CDR3 consists of 14 residues. The CDR3 nucleotides are TGTGCCAGCTCACCTGACTCTATGAACACTGAAGCTTTCTTT. Its protein product is CASSPDSMNTEAFF.

This clonotype has more than one count but fewer than ten. This chain links TRBV12-3 or TRBV12-4 with TRBJ2-7, with D tentatively TRBD1 (6 bases). CDR3 size: 13 residues. Trimming left V 7 bases short and J 0 bases short, with 10 bases between. This chain's CDR3 is CASTVDSSYEQYF. DNA of the CDR3: TGTGCCAGCACCGTGGACAGCTCCTACGAGCAGTACTTC.

This clonotype has just a few counts. The chain employs TRBV2 and TRBJ1-2; 10 positions match TRBD1. This CDR3 comprises 13 residues. With V trimmed by 7 bases and J by 8 bases, 7 bases remained unmatched. The germline V gene has CDR1 SNHLY and CDR2 FYNNEI. CDR3: CASTRTGGQGYTF. As DNA, the CDR3 is TGTGCCAGCACCAGGACAGGGGGACAAGGCTACACCTTC.

The rearrangement uses TRBV7-6 and TRBJ1-5; D is uncertain. This CDR3 is 13 amino acids long. The germline V gene has CDR1 SGHVS and CDR2 FNYEAQ. Deletions cut 0 bases from V and 8 bases from J, with 8 bases between. The CDR3 loop reads CASSLAHGEPQHF. The DNA of the CDR3 is TGTGCCAGCAGCTTAGCGCACGGAGAGCCCCAGCATTTT.

This clonotype was counted a few times. CDR3 in amino acids: CASSYAAGKHTTSPSDTQYF. The CDR3 nucleotides read TGTGCCAGCAGTTATGCGGCAGGGAAACACACCACCTCCCCGTCGGATACGCAGTATTTT. The chain has TRBV6-2 or TRBV6-3 and TRBJ2-3; D is possibly TRBD1 (5 bases). The CDR3 has 20 amino acids. The germline gives CDR1 MNHEY, CDR2 SVGEGT. The V gene lost 3 bases and the J gene lost 6 bases, with 31 bases spanning the gap.

The chain carries TRBV28 and TRBJ2-5; unclear D gene. Germline V CDR1 and CDR2: MDHEN, SYDVKM. CDR3 length equals 14 residues. Trimming shortened V by 7 bases and J by 0 bases, and 12 bases separated the two germline ends. CDR3 coding DNA: TGTGCCAGCAAGGACGCGCGGTACCAAGAGACCCAGTACTTC. Residues: CASKDARYQETQYF.

V is TRBV6-5 and J is TRBJ2-7; TRBD2 agrees at 8 bases. Germline-derived CDR1 and CDR2 are MNHEY and SVGAGI. The CDR3 is 15 residues long. With V trimmed by 8 bases and J by 4 bases, 13 bases remained unmatched. CDR3 sequence: CASSELPSGGYEQYF. Here the CDR3 DNA reads TGTGCCAGCTCCGAGTTACCCAGCGGGGGTTACGAGCAGTACTTC.

This clonotype was seen a few times. The J gene is TRBJ2-1, the V gene TRBV4-1; D remains unclear. The V end was cut by 0 bases, the J end by 10 bases, with 13 bases between. The CDR3 consists of 14 residues. The V gene's germline CDR1 is MGHRA and CDR2 YSYEKL. CDR3 sequence: CASSQETSATEQFF. The CDR3 DNA reads as TGCGCCAGCAGCCAAGAGACGTCTGCGACGGAGCAGTTCTTC.

This clonotype was seen many times. V and J are TRBV20-1 and TRBJ2-1; 8 bases align to TRBD2. The CDR3 runs 15 residues. In germline, CDR1 is DFQATT, CDR2 SNEGSKA (reference sequence). After removal of 0 bases from V and 9 bases from J, the junction contained 10 bases not matched to a gene. DNA of the CDR3: TGCAGTGCTAGAGACGCGGGGGGTCCATCTGGTGAGCAGTTCTTC. Translated, it gives CSARDAGGPSGEQFF.

This clonotype was counted between two and nine times. The chain combines TRBV20-1 with TRBJ2-4; the D is unclear. Germline V lookup: CDR1 DFQATT, CDR2 SNEGSKA (reference sequence). The CDR3 is made up of 13 amino acids. Trimming took 6 bases from V and 1 from J, leaving 10 bases between them. CDR3 sequence: CSAKQWAKNIQYF. The CDR3 DNA reads TGCAGTGCCAAGCAGTGGGCCAAAAACATTCAGTACTTC.

This clonotype was detected ten times or more. The rearrangement links TRBV11-2 to TRBJ2-1; D possibly matches TRBD1 or TRBD2 (5 bases each). The CDR3 is 14 amino acids. Trimming stripped 2 bases from V and 8 bases from J, with 13 bases between. The germline CDR1 and CDR2 sequences are SGHAT and FQNNGV. The CDR3 region is CASSLTGPFHEQFF. The CDR3 DNA sequence: TGTGCCAGCAGCTTAACGGGACCCTTCCATGAGCAGTTCTTC.

The chain is built from TRBV20-1 and TRBJ1-5; D call uncertain. The CDR3 is 14 amino acids. The germline V gene encodes CDR1 DFQATT and CDR2 SNEGSKA (reference sequence). Between the trimmed V and J ends, which lost 0 bases and 2 bases, there was a span of 8 bases. The CDR3 sequence is CSAREPEGNQPQHF. The CDR3 DNA reads TGCAGTGCTAGAGAACCAGAGGGCAATCAGCCCCAGCATTTT.